This T cell receptor beta chain was sequenced for a study of blood T cell repertoires in COVID-19. On the study more broadly: Researchers got acute and convalescent COVID-19 samples from the United States, Italy and Spain.

All enrollees were roughly 18 to 89 years old and from about 25 US areas. Clones were sequenced by immunoSEQ multiplex PCR, and TCRdb holds only the in-frame ones, with some missing. The sample records around 190,000 clones, over 80% being singletons. This clonotype was sampled from a man aged 18 to 30 with acute COVID-19. Sequencing was done on a sample of PBMCs or T cells enriched from blood (not recorded which).

CDR3 sequence reads: CAWSLNEKLFF. CDR3 DNA sequence: TGTGCCTGGAGTCTTAATGAAAAACTGTTTTTT. The chain couples TRBV30 to TRBJ1-4, with no clear D. In germline, CDR1 is GTSNPN, CDR2 SVGIG (reference sequence). Trimming took off 2 bases at V and 4 bases at J, with 2 bases between the two ends. This CDR3 has 11 residues. The variable domain in full, completed from reference TRBV30 and TRBJ1-4, reads SQTIHQWPATLVQPVGSPLSLECTVEGTSNPNLYWYRQAAGRGLQLLFYSVGIGQISSEVPQNLSASRPQDRQFILSSKKLLLSDSGFYLCAWSLNEKLFFGSGTQLSVL.